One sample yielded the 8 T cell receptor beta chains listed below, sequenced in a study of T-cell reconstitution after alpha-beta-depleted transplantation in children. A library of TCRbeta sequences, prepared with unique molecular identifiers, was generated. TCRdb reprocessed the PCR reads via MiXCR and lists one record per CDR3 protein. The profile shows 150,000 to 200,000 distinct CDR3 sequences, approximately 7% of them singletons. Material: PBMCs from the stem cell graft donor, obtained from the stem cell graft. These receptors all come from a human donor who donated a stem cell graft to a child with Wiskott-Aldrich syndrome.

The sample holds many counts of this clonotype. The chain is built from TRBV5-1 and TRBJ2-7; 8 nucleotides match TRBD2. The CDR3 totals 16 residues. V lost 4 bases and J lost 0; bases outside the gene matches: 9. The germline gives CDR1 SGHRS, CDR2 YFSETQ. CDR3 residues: CASSKVAGHSSYEQYF. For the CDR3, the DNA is TGCGCCAGCAGCAAGGTAGCGGGGCATAGCTCCTACGAGCAGTACTTC.

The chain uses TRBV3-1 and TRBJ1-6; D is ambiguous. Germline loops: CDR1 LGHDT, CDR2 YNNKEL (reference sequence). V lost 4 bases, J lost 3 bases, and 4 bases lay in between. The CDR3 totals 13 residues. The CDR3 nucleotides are TGTGCCAGCAGCCCAGACTATAATTCACCCCTCCACTTT. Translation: CASSPDYNSPLHF.

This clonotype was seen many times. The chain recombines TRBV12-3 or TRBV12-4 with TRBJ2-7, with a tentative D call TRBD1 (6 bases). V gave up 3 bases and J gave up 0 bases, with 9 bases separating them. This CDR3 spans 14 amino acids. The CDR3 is CASSFTRGSYEQYF. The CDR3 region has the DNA TGTGCCAGCAGTTTTACCAGGGGCTCCTACGAGCAGTACTTC.

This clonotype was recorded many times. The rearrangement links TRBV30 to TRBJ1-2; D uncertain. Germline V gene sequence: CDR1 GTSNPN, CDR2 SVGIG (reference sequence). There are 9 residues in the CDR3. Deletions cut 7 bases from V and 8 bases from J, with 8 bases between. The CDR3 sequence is CAFLEGYTF. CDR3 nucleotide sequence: TGTGCCTTTTTAGAAGGCTACACCTTC.

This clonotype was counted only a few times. The CDR3 here is CASSPNYYGYTF. The CDR3 DNA is TGCGCCAGCAGCCCTAATTATTATGGCTACACCTTC. The rearrangement links TRBV5-1 to TRBJ1-2; no clear D gene. The CDR3 runs 12 residues. V was cut by 4 bases and J by 5 bases, with 9 bases left in between. CDR1 is SGHRS, CDR2 YFSETQ, per germline. Combining the CDR3 with reference TRBV5-1 and TRBJ1-2 gives the whole variable domain KAGVTQTPRYLIKTRGQQVTLSCSPISGHRSVSWYQQTPGQGLQFLFEYFSETQRNKGNFPGRFSGRQFSNSRSEMNVSTLELGDSALYLCASSPNYYGYTFGSGTRLTVV.

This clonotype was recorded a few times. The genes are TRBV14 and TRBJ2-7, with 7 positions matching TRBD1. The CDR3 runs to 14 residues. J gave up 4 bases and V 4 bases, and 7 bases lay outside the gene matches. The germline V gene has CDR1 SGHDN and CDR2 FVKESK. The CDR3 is CASSLRDSIYEQYF. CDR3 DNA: TGTGCCAGCAGCCTCCGGGACAGTATATACGAGCAGTACTTC.

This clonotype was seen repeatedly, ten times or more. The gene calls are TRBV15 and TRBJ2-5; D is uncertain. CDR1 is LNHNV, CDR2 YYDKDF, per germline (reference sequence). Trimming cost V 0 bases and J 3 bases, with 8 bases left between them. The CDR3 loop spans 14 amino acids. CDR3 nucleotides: TGTGCCACCAGCAGAGAGGGCAAGGAAGAGACCCAGTACTTC. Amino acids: CATSREGKEETQYF.

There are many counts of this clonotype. This CDR3 is CASSQGGAENYEQYF. DNA for the CDR3: TGTGCCAGCAGCCAAGGTGGGGCAGAGAACTACGAGCAGTACTTC. The chain combines TRBV3-1 with TRBJ2-7, with a possible D match to TRBD1 (5 bases). V was pared by 1 base and J by 3 bases, with 13 bases between. The CDR3 is 15 amino acids. Looked up from germline, CDR1 is LGHDT and CDR2 is YNNKEL (reference sequence).